The entry that follows covers one TCR beta chain sequence. The CDR3 does not end in the conserved phenylalanine or tryptophan, so this is likely a read error. The DNA is left out, because the CDR3 cannot be placed on it with certainty; the CDR3 is given as TCRdb lists it. The CDR3 sequence runs 8 residues, both termini included. Germline V lookup: CDR1 MDHEN, CDR2 SYDVKM. The record originates from a study of PD-1 blockade in mismatch repair-deficient tumors. Sequenced by immunoSEQ multiplex PCR; TCRdb stores in-frame clones only, minus some. The data hold tens of thousands of clones, with 81% observed a single time.

The clonotype originates from an adult with mismatch repair-deficient cancer. The chain joins TRBV28 to TRBJ2-3. The specimen was peripheral blood, collected 12 weeks after starting pembrolizumab. The CDR3 sequence: CASPRALD.